The present T cell receptor (beta chain) was sequenced within a study of relationships among human T cell subsets. This CDR3 is built from 15 residues. V was clipped by 6 bases and J by 4 bases; unmatched bases: 8. The study, taken as a whole, reports: T cell counts were not recorded for a couple of pan T samples. Many CDR3s were shared across Th1, Th2 and regulatory subsets.

From mRNA, alpha and beta CDR3 regions were amplified using semiquantitative ARM-PCR. ARM-PCR used tagged nested gene-specific primers, then communal superprimers for exponential amplification. TCRdb re-derived calls from the multiplex PCR reads in MiXCR, one entry per CDR3 protein. In the table there are 4,500 to 5,000 distinct CDR3 sequences, more than 65% of which are singletons. This clonotype appeared once. The antigen remains unidentified. Magnetic beads coated with subset-specific antibodies isolated the T cell subsets. V gene TRBV12-3 or TRBV12-4 combines with J gene TRBJ2-3; TRBD1 agrees at 9 bases. The receptor's source is a man aged 35 to 55 in good health. The sample was total T cells sorted from blood. CDR3 nucleotides: TGTGCCAGCAGGCAACTGGACAGGGGCCCAGATACGCAGTATTTT. Encoded protein: CASRQLDRGPDTQYF.